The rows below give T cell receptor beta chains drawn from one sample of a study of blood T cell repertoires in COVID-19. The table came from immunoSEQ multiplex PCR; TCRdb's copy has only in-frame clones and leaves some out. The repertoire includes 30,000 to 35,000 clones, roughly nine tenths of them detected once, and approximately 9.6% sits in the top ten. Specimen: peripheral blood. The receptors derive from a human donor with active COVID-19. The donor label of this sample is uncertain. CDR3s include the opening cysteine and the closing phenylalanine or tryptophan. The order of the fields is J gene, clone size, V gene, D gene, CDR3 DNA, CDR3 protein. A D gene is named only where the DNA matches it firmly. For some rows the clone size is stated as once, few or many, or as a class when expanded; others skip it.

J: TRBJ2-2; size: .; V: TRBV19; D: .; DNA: TGTGCCAGTAGGACCGGGACTTCAAACACCGGGGAGCTGTTTTTT; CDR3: CASRTGTSNTGELFF
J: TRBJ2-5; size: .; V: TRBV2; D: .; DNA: TGTGCCAGCAGTGAAGCGCTTACCCGGGGAGTGGAGACCCAGTACTTC; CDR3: CASSEALTRGVETQYF
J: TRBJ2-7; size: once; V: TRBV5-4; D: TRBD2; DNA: TGTGCCAGCAGCTACCTGGGACTAGCGGGGGGTGACGAGCAGTACTTC; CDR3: CASSYLGLAGGDEQYF
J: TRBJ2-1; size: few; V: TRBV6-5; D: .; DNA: TGTGCCAGCAGTTACTACGGGACATCCTACAATGAGCAGTTCTTC; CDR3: CASSYYGTSYNEQFF
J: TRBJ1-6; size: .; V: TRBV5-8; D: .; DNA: TGTGCCAGCAGCTTGTTCGGGGGGCTCAAATATAATTCACCCCTCCACTTT; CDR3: CASSLFGGLKYNSPLHF
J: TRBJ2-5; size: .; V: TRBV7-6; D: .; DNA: TGTGCCAGCAGCCCGGTGCAGGGTTTGGGGGAGACCCAGTACTTC; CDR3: CASSPVQGLGETQYF
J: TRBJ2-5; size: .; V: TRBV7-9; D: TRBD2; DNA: TGTGCCAGCAGCTCCGGGACTAGCGGGTCATTGGCCCAGTACTTC; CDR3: CASSSGTSGSLAQYF
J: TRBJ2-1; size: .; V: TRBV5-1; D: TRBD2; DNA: TGCGCCAGCAGCTTGGTGGGCGGGGGGCCTGGGAATGAGCAGTTCTTC; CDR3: CASSLVGGGPGNEQFF
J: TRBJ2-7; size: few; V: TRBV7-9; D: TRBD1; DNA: TGTGCCAGCAGCACTGCAGGGGGTAAGCGAGACGAGCAGTACTTC; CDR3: CASSTAGGKRDEQYF
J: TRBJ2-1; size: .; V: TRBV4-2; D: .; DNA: TGTGCCAGCAGCCAAGATAGTCGAAGGTTCTTC; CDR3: CASSQDSRRFF
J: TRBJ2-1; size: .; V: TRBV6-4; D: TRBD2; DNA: TGTGCCAGCAGTGACTCTAGCGGGAGCTACAATGAGCAGTTCTTC; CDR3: CASSDSSGSYNEQFF
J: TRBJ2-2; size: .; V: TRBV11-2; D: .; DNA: TGTGCCAGCAGCTTTAGGCGTGGGGGGAAGGCCGGGGAGCTGTTTTTT; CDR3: CASSFRRGGKAGELFF
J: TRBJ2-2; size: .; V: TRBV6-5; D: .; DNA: TGTGCCAGCAGTTACTTGGGGGGTGACACCGGGGAGCTGTTTTTT; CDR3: CASSYLGGDTGELFF
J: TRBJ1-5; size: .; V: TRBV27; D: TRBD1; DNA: TGTGCCAGCAGTCTAGGGGGCCCGGTTGACCCCCAGCATTTT; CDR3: CASSLGGPVDPQHF
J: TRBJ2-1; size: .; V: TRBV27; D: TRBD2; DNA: TGTGCCAGCCATGGGACTAGCTACAATGAGCAGTTCTTC; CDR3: CASHGTSYNEQFF
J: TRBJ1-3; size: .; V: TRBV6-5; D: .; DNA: TGTGCCAGCAGTTACTCGGGGAGGGGAAACACCATATATTTT; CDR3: CASSYSGRGNTIYF
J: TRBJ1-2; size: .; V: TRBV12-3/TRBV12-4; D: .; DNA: TGTGCCAGCAGTGTCGGAGCCTATGGCTACACCTTC; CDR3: CASSVGAYGYTF
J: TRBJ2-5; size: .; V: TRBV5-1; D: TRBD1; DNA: TGCGCCAGCAGGTGGGACAGGGCTAAAGAGACCCAGTACTTC; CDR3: CASRWDRAKETQYF
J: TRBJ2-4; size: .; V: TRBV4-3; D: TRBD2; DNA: TGCGCCAGCAGCCAAGTACTAGCGGGAGGGCCTCCCGGAAACATTCAGTACTTC; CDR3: CASSQVLAGGPPGNIQYF
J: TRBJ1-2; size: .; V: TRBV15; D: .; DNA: TGTGCCACCAGCAGAGAGACAGGCCAGCTTCGTTCGGGCACCTTC; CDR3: CATSRETGQLRSGTF
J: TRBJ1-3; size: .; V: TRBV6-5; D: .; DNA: TGTGCCAGCAGGAAACAGGGTTCAGGAAACACCATATATTTT; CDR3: CASRKQGSGNTIYF
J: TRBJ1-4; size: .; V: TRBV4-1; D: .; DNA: TGCGCCAGCAGCCAAGATTTGGGCACAACTAATGAAAAACTGTTTTTT; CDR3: CASSQDLGTTNEKLFF
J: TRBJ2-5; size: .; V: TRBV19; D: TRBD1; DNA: TGTGCCAGTAGTATAGATCCGGGGACAGTCCAAGAGACCCAGTACTTC; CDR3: CASSIDPGTVQETQYF
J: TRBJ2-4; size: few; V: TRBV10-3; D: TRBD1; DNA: TGTGCCATCAGTGAGTCGCACAGGGGAGCTTACTTC; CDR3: CAISESHRGAYF
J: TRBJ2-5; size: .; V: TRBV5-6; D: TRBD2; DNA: TGTGCCAGCAGCTTGGAGGGGCGGCTAGCGGGAGATGAGACCCAGTACTTC; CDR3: CASSLEGRLAGDETQYF
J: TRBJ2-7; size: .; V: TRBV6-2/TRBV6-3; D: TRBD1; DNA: TGTGCCAGCAGTCCGGACAGGGCCTACGAGCAGTACTTC; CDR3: CASSPDRAYEQYF
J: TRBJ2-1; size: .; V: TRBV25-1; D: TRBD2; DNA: TGTGCCAGCAGTGAATTCAGCGGGGTCTACAATGAGCAGTTCTTC; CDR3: CASSEFSGVYNEQFF
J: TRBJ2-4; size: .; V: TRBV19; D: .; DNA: TGTGCCAGTACCTCGCGGGATGTCCAAGCCAAAAACATTCAGTACTTC; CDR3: CASTSRDVQAKNIQYF
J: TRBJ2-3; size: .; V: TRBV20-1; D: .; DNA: TGCAGTGCTAGTAGGCTCCTGGCGACACAAACAGATACGCAGTATTTT; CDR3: CSASRLLATQTDTQYF
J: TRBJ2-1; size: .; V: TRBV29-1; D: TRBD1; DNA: TGCAGTGTGGGGTCAGGGGGCGAGTTCTTC; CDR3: CSVGSGGEFF
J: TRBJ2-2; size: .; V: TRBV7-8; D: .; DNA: TGTGCCAGCAGCTTCCTTAACACCGGGGAGCTGTTTTTT; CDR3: CASSFLNTGELFF
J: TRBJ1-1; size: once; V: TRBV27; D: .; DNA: TGTGCCAGCAGTTTATTATGGACTTCTGAAGCTTTCTTT; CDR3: CASSLLWTSEAFF
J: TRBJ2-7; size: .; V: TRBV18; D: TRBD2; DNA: TGTGCCAGCTCACCACGTAGCGGGAGTAACTACGAGCAGTACTTC; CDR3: CASSPRSGSNYEQYF
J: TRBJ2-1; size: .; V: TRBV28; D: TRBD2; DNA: TGTGCCAGCAGTCTGAGCGGGAGGGCCAATGAGCAGTTCTTC; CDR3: CASSLSGRANEQFF
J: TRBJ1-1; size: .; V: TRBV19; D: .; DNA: TGTGCCAGTAGTATAAGCGGTGGGGGCTCTGAAGCTTTCTTT; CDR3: CASSISGGGSEAFF
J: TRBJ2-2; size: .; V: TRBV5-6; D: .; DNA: TGTGCCAGCAGCTTCGAAGACAGCAACACCGGGGAGCTGTTTTTT; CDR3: CASSFEDSNTGELFF
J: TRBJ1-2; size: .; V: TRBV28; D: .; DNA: TGTGCCAGCAGGAACAGGTATCGGGACTATGGCTACACCTTC; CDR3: CASRNRYRDYGYTF
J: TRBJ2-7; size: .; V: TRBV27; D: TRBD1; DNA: TGTGCCAGCAGTCCGACAGGGGGATTGACCTACGAGCAGTACTTC; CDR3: CASSPTGGLTYEQYF
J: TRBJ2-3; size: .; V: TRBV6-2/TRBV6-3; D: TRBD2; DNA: TGTGCCAGCACCCCCCGGGCGGGAGTTCGTGGAGATACGCAGTATTTT; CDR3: CASTPRAGVRGDTQYF
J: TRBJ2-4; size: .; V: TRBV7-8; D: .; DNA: TGTGCCAGCAGCTTAGCGCTGAACTACGGGGGACGGGATTCCAAAAACATTCAGTACTTC; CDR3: CASSLALNYGGRDSKNIQYF
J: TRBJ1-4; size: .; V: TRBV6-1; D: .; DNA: TGTGCCAGCAGTGAGACCCGGCGGTCTAATGAAAAACTGTTTTTT; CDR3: CASSETRRSNEKLFF
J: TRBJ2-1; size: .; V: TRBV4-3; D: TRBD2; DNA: TGCGCCAGCAGCCAAGACGGGGGGTGGGGCAATGAGCAGTTCTTC; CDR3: CASSQDGGWGNEQFF
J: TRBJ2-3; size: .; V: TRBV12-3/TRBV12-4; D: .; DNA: TGTGCCAGCAGCCAGGTAGATACGCAGTATTTT; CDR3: CASSQVDTQYF
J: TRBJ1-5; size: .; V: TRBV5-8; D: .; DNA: TGTGCCAGCAGCTTTGACGACAGAAGCAATCAGCCCCAGCATTTT; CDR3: CASSFDDRSNQPQHF
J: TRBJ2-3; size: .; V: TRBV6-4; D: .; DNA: TGTGCCAGCAGTCGTAACAGGGCAGGAGATACGCAGTATTTT; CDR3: CASSRNRAGDTQYF
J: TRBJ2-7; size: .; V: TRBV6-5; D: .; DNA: TGTGCCACCCTAGGCGTGGTTTCCTACGAGCAGTACTTC; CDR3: CATLGVVSYEQYF
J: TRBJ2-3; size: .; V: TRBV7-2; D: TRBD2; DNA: TGTGCCAGCTCGACTAGCGGGCCTAGCACAGATACGCAGTATTTT; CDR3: CASSTSGPSTDTQYF
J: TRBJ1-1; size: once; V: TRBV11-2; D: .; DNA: TGTGCCAGCAGCTTCCGTCTAGAAGGTGAAGCTTTCTTT; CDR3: CASSFRLEGEAFF
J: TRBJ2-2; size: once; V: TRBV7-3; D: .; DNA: TGTGCCAGCAGCTTAATTGGGACTCCCAACACCGGGGAGCTGTTTTTT; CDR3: CASSLIGTPNTGELFF
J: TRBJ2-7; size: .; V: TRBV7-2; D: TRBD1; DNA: TGTGCCAGCAGCTTAAGCGCATTCGGGACAGCAGTGCCCTACGAGCAGTACTTC; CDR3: CASSLSAFGTAVPYEQYF
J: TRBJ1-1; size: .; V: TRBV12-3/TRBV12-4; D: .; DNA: TGTGCCAGCAGTTTCCCGGACAGACGTGAAGCTTTCTTT; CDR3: CASSFPDRREAFF
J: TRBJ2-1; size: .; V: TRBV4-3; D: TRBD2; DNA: TGCGCCAGCAGCCAAGTGGATGGCGGGGGGAGCTACAATGAGCAGTTCTTC; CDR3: CASSQVDGGGSYNEQFF
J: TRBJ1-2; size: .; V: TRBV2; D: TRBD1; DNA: TGTGCCAGCAGTCGGACAGGGGGCATCTATGGCTACACCTTC; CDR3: CASSRTGGIYGYTF